What follows are 9 T cell receptor beta chains derived from one specimen sequenced in a study of T-cell memory formation after mild COVID-19. TCRdb called the 5' RACE reads again in MiXCR, with one record for every CDR3 protein. The sample holds a few hundred thousand distinct CDR3 sequences, 10% seen once. The source material was PBMCs or a T cell subset sorted from them (not recorded which). The receptors stem from a man younger than 30 who had mild COVID-19 (a few samples of this study predate the infection). Cell type and time point are not known.

This sequence joins TRBV20-1 and TRBJ1-2, with D perhaps TRBD1 (5 bases). The CDR3 sequence is 14 residues long. V gave up 3 bases and J gave up 8 bases, with 19 bases separating them. CDR1 and CDR2 from the germline V gene are DFQATT and SNEGSKA (reference sequence). DNA for the CDR3: TGCAGTGCTAGTAGCCAGGGTGGCCTCGGGGGCTACACCTTC. Its protein product is CSASSQGGLGGYTF.

This clonotype has ten or more counts. This chain uses TRBV6-6 with TRBJ2-1; no clear D. The CDR3 contains 14 residues. Trimming pared 5 bases from V and 1 base from J, leaving 9 bases between. The germline gives CDR1 MNHNY, CDR2 SVGAGI (reference sequence). The DNA for the CDR3 is TGTGCCAGCAGTCCGTCCCGGTCCTACAATGAGCAGTTCTTC. Amino acid sequence: CASSPSRSYNEQFF.

J is TRBJ2-3 and V is TRBV7-2, with a tentative D call TRBD1 (6 bases). Trimming cost V 6 bases and J 7 bases, with 11 bases left between them. The V gene's germline CDR1 is SGHTA and CDR2 FQGNSA. The CDR3 sequence is 12 residues long. This CDR3 reads CASSSQGNTQYF. In DNA form, the CDR3 reads TGTGCCAGCAGTTCACAGGGAAATACGCAGTATTTT. The full variable domain, in which reference TRBV7-2 and TRBJ2-3 provide the parts outside the CDR3, is GAGVSQSPSNKVTEKGKDVELRCDPISGHTALYWYRQSLGQGLEFLIYFQGNSAPDKSGLPSDRFSAERTGGSVSTLTIQRTQQEDSAVYLCASSSQGNTQYFGPGTRLTVL.

This clonotype turned up a few times. V is TRBV20-1 and J is TRBJ2-2; D is unclear. The CDR3 covers 14 residues. Between the trimmed V and J ends, which lost 2 bases and 4 bases, there was a span of 11 bases. CDR1 and CDR2 from the germline V gene are DFQATT and SNEGSKA (reference sequence). The CDR3 nucleotides are TGCAGTGCTAGATTGGGGTCGGGCACCGGGGAGCTGTTTTTT. This sequence encodes CSARLGSGTGELFF.

The gene calls are TRBV5-6 and TRBJ2-3; 7 bases are shared with TRBD1. With V trimmed by 1 base and J by 2 bases, 7 bases remained unmatched. Germline V lookup: CDR1 SGHDT, CDR2 YYEEEE. The CDR3 is made up of 16 amino acids. CDR3 residues: CASSLPGTELTDTQYF. DNA for the CDR3: TGTGCCAGCAGCTTGCCCGGGACAGAGCTCACAGATACGCAGTATTTT.

The genes are TRBV2 and TRBJ1-1; no definite D call. The CDR3 totals 12 residues. Germline values: CDR1 SNHLY, CDR2 FYNNEI. Trimming removed 3 bases at V and 11 bases at J, with 13 bases between. DNA for the CDR3: TGTGCCAGCAGTGACACCGGGAGTCATGCTTTCTTT. It specifies CASSDTGSHAFF.

As for this clonotype: No conserved phenylalanine or tryptophan ends this CDR3, so it is likely a read error. This chain uses TRBV7-2 with TRBJ1-1; no reliable D call. Germline CDR1 SGHTA, CDR2 FQGNSA. V was trimmed by 3 bases and J by 8 bases, leaving 13 bases between them. The CDR3 is 13 residues long. The CDR3 DNA is TGTGCCAGCAGCTTGAACAACGGGCGGGAAGCTTTCTTA. This encodes CASSLNNGREAFL.

In this sample, this clonotype turned up many times. This rearrangement joins TRBV7-9 to TRBJ2-3; D assignment may be TRBD1 or TRBD2 (5 bases each). CDR1 is SEHNR, CDR2 FQNEAQ, per germline (reference sequence). The CDR3 extends over 15 amino acids. Deletions cut 5 bases from V and 6 bases from J, with 18 bases between. The CDR3 coding sequence is TGTGCCAGCAGCGATCGAGGCAAGGGGACGGATACGCAGTATTTT. As protein: CASSDRGKGTDTQYF.

The rearrangement links TRBV12-3 or TRBV12-4 to TRBJ1-6, with a weak D call TRBD1 (6 bases). Trimming left V 5 bases short and J 3 bases short, with 17 bases between. The CDR3 has 17 residues. The CDR3 loop is CASSRPYDRIYNSPLHF. DNA of the CDR3: TGTGCCAGCAGTCGCCCCTATGACAGGATCTATAATTCACCCCTCCACTTT.